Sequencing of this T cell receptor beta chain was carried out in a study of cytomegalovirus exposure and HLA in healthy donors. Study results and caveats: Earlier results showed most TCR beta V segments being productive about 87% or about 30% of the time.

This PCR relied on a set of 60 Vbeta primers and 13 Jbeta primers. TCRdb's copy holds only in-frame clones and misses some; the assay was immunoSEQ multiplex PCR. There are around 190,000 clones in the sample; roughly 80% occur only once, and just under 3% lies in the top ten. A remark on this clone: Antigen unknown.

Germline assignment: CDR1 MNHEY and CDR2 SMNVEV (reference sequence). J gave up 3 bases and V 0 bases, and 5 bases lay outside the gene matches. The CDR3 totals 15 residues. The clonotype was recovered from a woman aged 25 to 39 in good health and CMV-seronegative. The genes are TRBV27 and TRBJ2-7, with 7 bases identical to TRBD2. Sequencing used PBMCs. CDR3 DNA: TGTGCCAGCAGTTTATCAGCTAGCGGTTTCTACGAGCAGTACTTC. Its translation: CASSLSASGFYEQYF.